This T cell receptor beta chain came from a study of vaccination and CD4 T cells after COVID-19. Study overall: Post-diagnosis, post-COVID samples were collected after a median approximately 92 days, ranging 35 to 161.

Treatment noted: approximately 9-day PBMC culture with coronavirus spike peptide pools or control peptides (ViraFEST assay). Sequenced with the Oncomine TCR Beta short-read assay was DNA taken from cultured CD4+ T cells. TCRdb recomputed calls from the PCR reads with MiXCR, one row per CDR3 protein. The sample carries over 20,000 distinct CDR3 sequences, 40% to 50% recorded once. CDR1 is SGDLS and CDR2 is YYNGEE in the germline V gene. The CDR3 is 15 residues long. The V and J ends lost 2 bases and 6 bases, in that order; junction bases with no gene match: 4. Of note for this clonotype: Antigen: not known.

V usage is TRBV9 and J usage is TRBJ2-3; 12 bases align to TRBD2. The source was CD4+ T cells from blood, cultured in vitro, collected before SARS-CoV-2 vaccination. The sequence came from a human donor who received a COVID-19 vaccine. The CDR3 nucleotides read TGTGCCAGCAGCGTGACTAGCGGGGGCCCTGATACGCAGTATTTT. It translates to CASSVTSGGPDTQYF.